Following are 22 T cell receptor beta chains from one sample sequenced in a study of Graves' ophthalmopathy and Graves' hyperthyroidism listed by TCRdb under 2018. Sequencing instrument: Illumina HiSeq 2000. For repertoire sequencing, TCR beta CDR3 regions were amplified from RNA transcripts. A first-round RT-PCR used HTBI primers with the Qiagen OneStep RT-PCR kit, followed by a second-round multiplex PCR, size selection and purification. TCRdb trimmed the raw reads at Q25, called clones with MiXCR and kept productive beta chains. Rows merge per CDR3 protein into single entries with the most common DNA and genes. The sample data list a few hundred thousand distinct CDR3 sequences, and roughly 21% of these were observed just once. The top ten constitute 2.5% to 3.5% of the sample. Material for sequencing was peripheral blood. These TCRs come from a woman aged 18-35 years with stable Graves' hyperthyroidism. Donor details come from another sample of the same person, matched by shared clones.

This clonotype was recorded many times. The chain carries TRBV27 and TRBJ1-1; D is uncertain. V was clipped by 5 bases and J by 11 bases, with 18 bases between them. The CDR3 is made up of 13 amino acids. Germline CDR1 MNHEY, CDR2 SMNVEV (reference sequence). CDR3 in DNA: TGTGCCAGCAGTAGCCCCTGGGCAAGCGAGGCTTTCTTT. Its protein product is CASSSPWASEAFF.

The chain combines TRBV6-2 or TRBV6-3 with TRBJ1-2; 10 bases fit TRBD1. With V trimmed by 6 bases and J by 4 bases, 8 bases remained unmatched. Per the germline V gene, CDR1 is MNHEY and CDR2 is SVGEGT. There are 15 residues in the CDR3. CDR3 DNA sequence: TGTGCCAGCAGCAAAACCGGACAGGGGGGCTATGGCTACACCTTC. It codes for CASSKTGQGGYGYTF.

This clonotype was picked up many times. J is TRBJ2-2 and V is TRBV10-3, with a possible D match to TRBD2 (6 bases). The V end was cut by 2 bases, the J end by 8 bases, with 12 bases between. The CDR3 sequence is 14 residues long. CDR1 ENHRY and CDR2 SYGVKD come from the germline V gene. The CDR3 spells CAISETRESGELFF. The DNA of the CDR3 is TGTGCCATCAGTGAGACTCGGGAGTCGGGGGAGCTGTTTTTT.

This clonotype was observed at least ten times. This sequence joins TRBV29-1 and TRBJ1-1; D perhaps matches TRBD1 (6 bases). The CDR3 has 12 amino acids. Germline V gene sequence: CDR1 SQVTM, CDR2 ANQGSEA. Trimming took 6 bases from V and 3 from J, leaving 11 bases between them. The CDR3 spells CSVATGHTEAFF. DNA of the CDR3: TGCAGCGTCGCAACAGGGCACACTGAAGCTTTCTTT.

This clonotype was detected ten times or more. J is TRBJ2-5 and V is TRBV2, with D tentatively TRBD1 or TRBD2 (6 bases each). Germline-derived CDR1 and CDR2 are SNHLY and FYNNEI. The CDR3 is 13 residues long. The V end lost 7 bases, the J end lost 5 bases, and 14 bases lay between the germline ends. DNA for the CDR3: TGTGCCAGCACCCCGGACAGCGGGGAGACCCAGTACTTC. It codes for CASTPDSGETQYF.

This clonotype was counted only a few times. This sequence joins TRBV10-3 and TRBJ2-2; 8 nucleotides match TRBD2. J gave up 5 bases and V 2 bases, and 7 bases lay outside the gene matches. This CDR3 is built from 16 residues. Germline-derived CDR1 and CDR2 are ENHRY and SYGVKD. The chain's CDR3 is CAISEKREGQTGELFF. The CDR3 DNA reads as TGTGCCATCAGTGAGAAACGGGAGGGCCAAACCGGGGAGCTGTTTTTT.

In its sample, this clonotype was seen many times. V usage is TRBV27 and J usage is TRBJ2-5; 9 positions match TRBD2. The length of the CDR3 is 15 residues. Germline V gene data show CDR1 as MNHEY and CDR2 as SMNVEV (reference sequence). Trimming cost V 3 bases and J 4 bases; bases outside gene matches: 6. The CDR3 spells CASSFRSSGIETQYF. The CDR3 DNA sequence: TGTGCCAGCAGTTTTAGGTCTAGCGGGATAGAGACCCAGTACTTC.

This clonotype has a count of ten or more. DNA of the CDR3: TGTGCCAGTTCCACAGGGCCGAGGACTGAAGCTTTCTTT. It translates to CASSTGPRTEAFF. This rearrangement joins TRBV19 to TRBJ1-1; D possibly corresponds to TRBD1 (6 bases). Trimming shortened V by 8 bases and J by 5 bases, and 15 bases separated the two germline ends. CDR1 is LNHDA, CDR2 SQIVND, per germline (reference sequence). The CDR3 contains 13 residues.

The sample holds many counts of this clonotype. The chain links TRBV19 to TRBJ1-5; D may be TRBD1 (6 bases). This CDR3 spans 17 amino acids. V was trimmed by 3 bases and J by 2 bases, leaving 17 bases between them. Per germline, CDR1 LNHDA and CDR2 SQIVND (reference sequence). CDR3 nucleotide sequence: TGTGCCAGTAGTATTCAAATACAGGGATCTGGCAATCAGCCCCAGCATTTT. It yields the protein CASSIQIQGSGNQPQHF.

There are many counts of this clonotype. The chain recombines TRBV29-1 with TRBJ2-2; D is perhaps TRBD1 or TRBD2 (6 bases each). Trimming took 7 bases from V and 1 from J, leaving 16 bases between them. The V gene's germline CDR1 is SQVTM and CDR2 ANQGSEA. The length of the CDR3 is 15 residues. The CDR3 sequence is CSGKRGAGNTGELFF. The CDR3 bases are TGCAGCGGGAAAAGGGGGGCAGGGAACACCGGGGAGCTGTTTTTT.

The V and J genes are TRBV2 and TRBJ2-7, with D perhaps given as TRBD1 or TRBD2 (5 bases each). The CDR3 length is 15 residues. V lost 2 bases and J 2 bases, leaving 13 bases between the germline ends. Germline-derived CDR1 and CDR2 are SNHLY and FYNNEI. CDR3 DNA sequence: TGTGCCAGCAGTGAATGGGGGACCCCGACCTACGAGCAGTACTTC. Its translation: CASSEWGTPTYEQYF.

This clonotype was observed at least ten times. DNA of the CDR3: TGTGCCAGCAGCGTAGGTGGGAGGGTGGAGACCCAGTACTTC. This encodes CASSVGGRVETQYF. The rearrangement joins TRBV9 to TRBJ2-5; 7 positions match TRBD2. The V and J ends lost 0 bases and 5 bases, in that order; junction bases with no gene match: 4. The CDR3 is 14 amino acids. CDR1 and CDR2 from the germline V gene are SGDLS and YYNGEE.

As to this clonotype: A much bigger clone sits one base away, suggesting this may be a read error. This rearrangement joins TRBV7-2 to TRBJ2-7; 10 bases match TRBD1. The germline gives CDR1 SGHTA, CDR2 FQGNSA. The CDR3 contains 13 residues. V shed 4 bases, J shed 4 bases, and the junction held 1 base outside the gene matches. CDR3: CASSWDRGYEQYV. CDR3 sequence (DNA): TGTGCCAGCAGCTGGGACAGGGGTTACGAGCAGTACGTC.

The table lists this clonotype with many counts. This chain joins TRBV20-1 and TRBJ2-7, with 7 bases identical to TRBD1. Losses at the gene ends were 4 bases for V and 3 bases for J; bases not matched to a gene: 9. Germline lookup yields CDR1 DFQATT and CDR2 SNEGSKA (reference sequence). The CDR3 loop spans 14 amino acids. CDR3 DNA sequence: TGCAGTGCTATTCACCGACAGGGTAGCTACGAGCAGTACTTC. This encodes CSAIHRQGSYEQYF.

At least ten counts were recorded for this clonotype. V and J are TRBV10-3 and TRBJ2-5; TRBD2 matches 11 bases. V gave up 3 bases and J gave up 4 bases; unmatched junction bases: 4. The CDR3 length is 15 residues. The germline CDR1 and CDR2 sequences are ENHRY and SYGVKD. The CDR3 protein is CAISDPTSGRETQYF. The CDR3 region has the DNA TGTGCCATCAGTGACCCAACTAGCGGGAGAGAGACCCAGTACTTC.

At least ten counts were recorded for this clonotype. This rearrangement joins TRBV7-2 to TRBJ2-5; 12 bases agree with TRBD2. The germline V gene has CDR1 SGHTA and CDR2 FQGNSA. V shed 3 bases, J shed 6 bases, and the junction held 8 bases outside the gene matches. The CDR3 runs to 16 residues. In nucleotides, the CDR3 is TGTGCCAGCAGCTTGGCCTCCGGGACTAGCGGGCAGACCCAGTACTTC. Residues: CASSLASGTSGQTQYF. Looking up the rest from reference TRBV7-2 and TRBJ2-5 gives the full variable domain: GAGVSQSPSNKVTEKGKDVELRCDPISGHTALYWYRQSLGQGLEFLIYFQGNSAPDKSGLPSDRFSAERTGGSVSTLTIQRTQQEDSAVYLCASSLASGTSGQTQYFGPGTRLLVL.

This clonotype was seen repeatedly, ten times or more. V usage is TRBV6-5 and J usage is TRBJ2-2; D call uncertain. V was cut by 3 bases and J by 8 bases, with 7 bases left in between. CDR3 length equals 12 residues. Germline CDR1 is MNHEY and CDR2 is SVGAGI. The CDR3 DNA reads TGTGCCAGCAGTTATGAACGGGGGGAGCTGTTTTTT. This translates into CASSYERGELFF.

V and J are TRBV6-1 and TRBJ2-5, with 12 bases identical to TRBD2. Germline V gene sequence: CDR1 MNHNS, CDR2 SASEGT. CDR3 length: 16 residues. V shed 2 bases and J 5 bases; nucleotides not matched to a gene: 6. In DNA, the CDR3 is TGTGCCAGCAGTGAACTAGCGGGGGGGCCTCAGGAGACCCAGTACTTC. Encoded protein: CASSELAGGPQETQYF.

The table lists this clonotype with a count of one. A much bigger clone sits one base away, suggesting this may be a read error. The chain couples TRBV5-1 to TRBJ2-2; tentative D call: TRBD2 (6 bases). Trimming stripped 7 bases from V and 6 bases from J, with 19 bases between. The length of the CDR3 is 15 residues. CDR1 and CDR2 (germline): SGHRS, YFSETQ. Here the CDR3 DNA reads TGCGCCAGCTGCGTGGACTATAAGACCGCCGGGGAGCTGTTTTTT. It encodes CASCVDYKTAGELFF. The complete variable domain, with remaining parts taken from reference TRBV5-1 and TRBJ2-2, reads KAGVTQTPRYLIKTRGQQVTLSCSPISGHRSVSWYQQTPGQGLQFLFEYFSETQRNKGNFPGRFSGRQFSNSRSEMNVSTLELGDSALYLCASCVDYKTAGELFFGEGSRLTVL.

The table lists this clonotype with many counts. V is TRBV25-1 and J is TRBJ2-4, with D possibly being TRBD1 (6 bases). In germline, CDR1 is MGHDK, CDR2 SYGVNS. V dropped 7 bases and J dropped 0 bases, with 16 bases sitting between them. CDR3 length: 16 residues. CDR3 in amino acids: CASTRDTTLAKNIQYF. Here the CDR3 DNA reads TGTGCCAGCACTCGGGACACCACTTTAGCCAAAAACATTCAGTACTTC. The full variable domain, rest sourced from reference TRBV25-1 and TRBJ2-4, is EADIYQTPRYLVIGTGKKITLECSQTMGHDKMYWYQQDPGMELHLIHYSYGVNSTEKGDLSSESTVSRIRTEHFPLTLESARPSHTSQYLCASTRDTTLAKNIQYFGAGTRLSVL.

In the case of this clonotype: A much larger clone differs from this one at a single base, so this may be a read error. The rearrangement links TRBV2 to TRBJ1-5; no reliable D call. Germline V gene lookup returns CDR1 SNHLY and CDR2 FYNNEI. This CDR3 has 15 amino acids. The CDR3 DNA reads TGTGCCAGCAGACCCGACGGGCAGGCAGGTCAGCCCCAGCAGTTT. This translates into CASRPDGQAGQPQQF.

This clonotype was seen at least ten times. The chain combines TRBV6-1 with TRBJ2-7; tentatively, D is TRBD1 or TRBD2 (5 bases each). Trimming pared 0 bases from V and 3 bases from J, leaving 9 bases between. Germline lookup yields CDR1 MNHNS and CDR2 SASEGT. This CDR3 has 14 amino acids. The chain's CDR3 is CASSEAGRDYEQYF. The CDR3 nucleotides are TGTGCCAGCAGTGAAGCGGGACGAGACTACGAGCAGTACTTC.